The clone carrying this T cell receptor beta chain was detected once. This sample stems from a study of blood T cell repertoires in COVID-19. Germline lookup yields CDR1 SGHTA and CDR2 FQGNSA. After removal of 2 bases from V and 1 base from J, the junction contained 5 bases not matched to a gene. The CDR3 loop spans 18 amino acids. The method was immunoSEQ multiplex PCR; TCRdb's version includes in-frame clones alone and lacks a portion of them. The sample has roughly 250,000 clones; 85% to 90% are singletons. The sample was PBMCs or T cells enriched from blood (not recorded which). This rearrangement joins TRBV7-2 to TRBJ2-6, with 10 bases matching TRBD1. The receptor was derived from a man aged 35-49 years who had recovered from COVID-19. CDR3 sequence reads: CASSLKTGGSSGANVLTF. The CDR3 DNA reads as TGTGCCAGCAGCTTAAAGACAGGGGGCTCGTCTGGGGCCAACGTCCTGACTTTC.